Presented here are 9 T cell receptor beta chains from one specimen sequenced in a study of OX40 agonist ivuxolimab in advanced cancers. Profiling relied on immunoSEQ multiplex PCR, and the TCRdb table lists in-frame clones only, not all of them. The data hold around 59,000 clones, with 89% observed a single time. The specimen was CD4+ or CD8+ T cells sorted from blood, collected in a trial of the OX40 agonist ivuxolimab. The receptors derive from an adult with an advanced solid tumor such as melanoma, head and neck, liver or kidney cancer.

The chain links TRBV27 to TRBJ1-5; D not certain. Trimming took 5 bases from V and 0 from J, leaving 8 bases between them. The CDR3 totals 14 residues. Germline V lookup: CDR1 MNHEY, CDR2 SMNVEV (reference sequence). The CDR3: CASSPGVSNQPQHF. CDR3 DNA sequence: TGTGCCAGCAGTCCCGGAGTTAGCAATCAGCCCCAGCATTTT.

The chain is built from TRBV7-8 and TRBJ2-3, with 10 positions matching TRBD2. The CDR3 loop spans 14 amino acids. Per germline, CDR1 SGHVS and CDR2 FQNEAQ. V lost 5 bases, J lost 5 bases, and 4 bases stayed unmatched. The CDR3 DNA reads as TGTGCCAGCAGCCTGACTAGCGGGCAAGATACGCAGTATTTT. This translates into CASSLTSGQDTQYF.

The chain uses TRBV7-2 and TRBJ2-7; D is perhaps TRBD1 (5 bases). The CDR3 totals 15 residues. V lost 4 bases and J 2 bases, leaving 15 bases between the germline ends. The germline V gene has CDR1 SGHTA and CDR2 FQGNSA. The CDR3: CASSSQLGVTYEQYF. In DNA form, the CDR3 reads TGTGCCAGCAGCTCACAGTTAGGGGTTACCTACGAGCAGTACTTC.

In DNA form, the CDR3 reads TGTGCCAGTAGTATTTGGGGCCAGGGTACGACTGAAGCTTTCTTT. Protein product: CASSIWGQGTTEAFF. V usage is TRBV19 and J usage is TRBJ1-1, with D possibly TRBD1 on 5 matching bases. Trimming pared 3 bases from V and 5 bases from J, leaving 16 bases between. CDR1 LNHDA and CDR2 SQIVND come from the germline V gene (reference sequence). The CDR3 has 15 amino acids.

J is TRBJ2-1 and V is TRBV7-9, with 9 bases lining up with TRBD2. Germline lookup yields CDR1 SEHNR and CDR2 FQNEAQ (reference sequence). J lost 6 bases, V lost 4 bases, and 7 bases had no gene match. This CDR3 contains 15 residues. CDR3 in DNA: TGTGCCAGCAGCTCCGGGACTAGCCCTACCAATGAGCAGTTCTTC. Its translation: CASSSGTSPTNEQFF.

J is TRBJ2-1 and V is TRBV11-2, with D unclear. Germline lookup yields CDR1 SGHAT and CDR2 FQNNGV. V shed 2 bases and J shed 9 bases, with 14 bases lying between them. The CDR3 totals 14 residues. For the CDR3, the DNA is TGTGCCAGCAGCTTATCGGGCAGTCGGAGTGAGCAGTTCTTC. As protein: CASSLSGSRSEQFF. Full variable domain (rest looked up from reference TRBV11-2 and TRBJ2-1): EAGVAQSPRYKIIEKRQSVAFWCNPISGHATLYWYQQILGQGPKLLIQFQNNGVVDDSQLPKDRFSAERLKGVDSTLKIQPAKLEDSAVYLCASSLSGSRSEQFFGPGTRLTVL.

The CDR3 DNA reads TGTGCCAGCAGCTTAGGGACTAGCAGATACGAGCAGTACTTC. This translates into CASSLGTSRYEQYF. The chain links TRBV13 to TRBJ2-7; the match to TRBD2 covers 7 bases. Losses at the gene ends were 0 bases for V and 4 bases for J; bases not matched to a gene: 3. The CDR3 is made up of 14 amino acids. Germline V gene lookup returns CDR1 PRHDT and CDR2 FYEKMQ (reference sequence).

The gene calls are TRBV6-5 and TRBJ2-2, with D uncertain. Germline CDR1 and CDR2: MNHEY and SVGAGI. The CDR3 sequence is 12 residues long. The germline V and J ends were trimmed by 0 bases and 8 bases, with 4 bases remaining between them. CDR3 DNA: TGTGCCAGCAGTTACTCGGGAGGGGAGCTGTTTTTT. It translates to CASSYSGGELFF.

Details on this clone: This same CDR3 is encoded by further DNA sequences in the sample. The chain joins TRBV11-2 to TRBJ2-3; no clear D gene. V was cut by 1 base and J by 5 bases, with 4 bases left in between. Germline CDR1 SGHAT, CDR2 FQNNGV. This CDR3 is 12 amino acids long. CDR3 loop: CASSLAGDTQYF. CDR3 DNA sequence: TGTGCCAGCAGCTTAGCGGGAGATACGCAGTATTTT.